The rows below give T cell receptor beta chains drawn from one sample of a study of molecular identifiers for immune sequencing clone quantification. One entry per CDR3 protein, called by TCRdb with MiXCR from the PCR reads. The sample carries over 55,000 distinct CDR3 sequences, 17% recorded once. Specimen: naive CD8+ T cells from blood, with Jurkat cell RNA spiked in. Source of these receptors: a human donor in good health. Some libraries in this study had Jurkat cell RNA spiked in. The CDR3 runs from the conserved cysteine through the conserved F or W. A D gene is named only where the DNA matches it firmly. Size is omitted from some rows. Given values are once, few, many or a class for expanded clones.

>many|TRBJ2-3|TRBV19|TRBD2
CASSARLAGDTDTQYF
TGTGCCAGTAGTGCCAGACTAGCGGGGGACACAGATACGCAGTATTTT
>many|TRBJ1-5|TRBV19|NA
CASSILPGSNQPQHF
TGTGCCAGTAGTATTCTACCAGGTAGCAATCAGCCCCAGCATTTT
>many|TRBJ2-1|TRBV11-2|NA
CASSLGAGEYNEQFF
TGTGCCAGCAGCCTGGGGGCGGGAGAGTACAATGAGCAGTTCTTC
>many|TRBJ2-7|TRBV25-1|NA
CASSESDRTYEQYF
TGTGCCAGCAGTGAATCGGACAGAACCTACGAGCAGTACTTC
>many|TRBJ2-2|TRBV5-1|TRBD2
CASSLSALTSGANTGELFF
TGCGCCAGCAGCTTAAGCGCCCTGACTAGCGGGGCGAACACCGGGGAGCTGTTTTTT
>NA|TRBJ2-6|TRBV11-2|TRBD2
CASSSGTSELFADSGANVPTF
TGTGCCAGCAGCTCCGGGACTAGCGAGCTTTTTGCCGACTCTGGGGCCAACGTCCCGACTTTC
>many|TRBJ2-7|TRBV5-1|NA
CASSALPGAGSSYEQYF
TGCGCCAGCAGCGCCCTTCCCGGGGCGGGGAGCTCCTACGAGCAGTACTTC
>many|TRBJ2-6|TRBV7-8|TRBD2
CASSSRTASGRKGDVSGANVLTF
TGTGCCAGCAGCTCCCGTACGGCTAGCGGGAGGAAAGGGGATGTCTCTGGGGCCAACGTCCTGACTTTC
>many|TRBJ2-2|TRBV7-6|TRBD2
CASSLVNRASGRGGELFF
TGTGCCAGCAGCTTAGTTAATCGCGCTAGCGGGAGAGGCGGGGAGCTGTTTTTT
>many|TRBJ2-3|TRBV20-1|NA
CSARGLAGGRGTDTQYF
TGCAGTGCTAGAGGACTTGCAGGTGGGAGAGGCACAGATACGCAGTATTTT
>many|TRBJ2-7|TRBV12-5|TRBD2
CASAPGLAVSYEQYF
TGTGCTAGTGCCCCAGGACTAGCGGTCTCCTACGAGCAGTACTTC
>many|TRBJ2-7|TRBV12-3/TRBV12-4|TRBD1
CASRGGQGAIREQYF
TGTGCCAGCAGAGGCGGACAGGGGGCGATTCGGGAGCAGTACTTC
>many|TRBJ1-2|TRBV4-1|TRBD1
CASSQDPLWGEQGLGYTF
TGCGCCAGCAGCCAAGATCCCCTATGGGGTGAACAGGGGCTAGGCTACACCTTC
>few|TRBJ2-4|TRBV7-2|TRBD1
CASSSLTGVNIQYF
TGTGCCAGCAGCTCCCTGACAGGGGTGAACATTCAGTACTTC
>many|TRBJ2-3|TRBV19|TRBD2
CASSMLAGSTDTQYF
TGTGCCAGTAGTATGCTAGCGGGTAGCACAGATACGCAGTATTTT
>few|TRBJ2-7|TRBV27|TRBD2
CASSLWGSGTYEQYF
TGTGCCAGCAGTTTATGGGGTAGCGGGACCTACGAGCAGTACTTC
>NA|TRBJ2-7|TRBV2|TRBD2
CASSSTSGSSYEQYF
TGTGCCAGCAGTTCGACTAGCGGGAGCTCCTACGAGCAGTACTTC
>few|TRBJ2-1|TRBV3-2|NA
CASSRRASGYMQFF
TGTGCCAGCAGCCGACGGGCCTCGGGCTATATGCAGTTCTTC
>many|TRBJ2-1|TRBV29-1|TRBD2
CSVEDYSPIESTSGRSNEQFF
TGCAGCGTTGAAGATTATTCCCCTATCGAGTCCACTAGCGGGAGAAGCAATGAGCAGTTCTTC
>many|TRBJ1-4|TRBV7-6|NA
CASSLDPTNEKLFF
TGTGCCAGCAGCTTGGATCCAACTAATGAAAAACTGTTTTTT
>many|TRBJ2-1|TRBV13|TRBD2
CASSAGGPGFNNEQFF
TGTGCCAGCTCCGCGGGAGGGCCGGGTTTCAACAATGAGCAGTTCTTC
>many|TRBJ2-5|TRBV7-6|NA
CASSLEAGSEETQYF
TGTGCCAGCAGCTTAGAGGCCGGGTCCGAAGAGACCCAGTACTTC
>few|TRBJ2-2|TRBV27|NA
CASSYLPGAGNTGELFF
TGTGCCAGCAGTTACCTCCCGGGAGCAGGGAACACCGGGGAGCTGTTTTTT
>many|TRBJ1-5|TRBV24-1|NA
CATSDFYRDQPQHF
TGTGCCACCAGTGATTTTTACAGGGATCAGCCCCAGCATTTT
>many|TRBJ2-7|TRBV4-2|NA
CASSQGGDYEQYF
TGTGCCAGCAGCCAAGGTGGAGACTACGAGCAGTACTTC
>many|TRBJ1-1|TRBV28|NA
CASSPIRQYTEAFF
TGTGCCAGCAGTCCTATTCGACAGTACACTGAAGCTTTCTTT
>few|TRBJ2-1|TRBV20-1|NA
CSASVGGDEQFF
TGCAGTGCCTCTGTGGGGGGAGATGAGCAGTTCTTC
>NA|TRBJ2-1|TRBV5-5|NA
CASTWDSGHNEQFF
TGTGCCAGCACCTGGGATAGCGGACACAATGAGCAGTTCTTC
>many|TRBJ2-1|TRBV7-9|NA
CASHGYVEVEQFF
TGTGCCAGCCATGGTTACGTGGAGGTTGAGCAGTTCTTC
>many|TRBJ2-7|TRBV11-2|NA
CASSSGNPYEQYF
TGTGCCAGCAGCTCGGGAAATCCCTACGAGCAGTACTTC
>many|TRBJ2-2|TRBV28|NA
CASVRGGTGELFF
TGTGCCAGCGTAAGGGGAGGCACCGGGGAGCTGTTTTTT
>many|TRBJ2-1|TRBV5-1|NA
CASTVWVSDNEQFF
TGCGCCAGCACAGTTTGGGTATCCGACAATGAGCAGTTCTTC
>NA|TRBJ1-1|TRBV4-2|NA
CASSQGSEGLFHTEAFF
TGTGCCAGCAGCCAAGGTTCCGAGGGCCTTTTTCACACTGAGGCTTTCTTT
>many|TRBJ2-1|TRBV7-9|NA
CASSLVGNPRNEQFF
TGTGCCAGCAGCTTAGTGGGAAATCCACGAAATGAGCAGTTCTTC
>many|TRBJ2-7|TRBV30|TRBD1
CAWSAGTGDYEQYF
TGTGCCTGGAGCGCCGGGACAGGGGACTACGAGCAGTACTTC
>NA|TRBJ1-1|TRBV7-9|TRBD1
CASSQTGKTEAFF
TGTGCCAGCAGCCAGACAGGGAAGACTGAAGCTTTCTTT
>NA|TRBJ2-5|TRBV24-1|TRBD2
CATSDRAGGYQETQYF
TGTGCCACCAGTGATCGGGCGGGAGGGTACCAAGAGACCCAGTACTTC
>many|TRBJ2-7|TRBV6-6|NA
CASSAVSAYEQYF
TGTGCCAGCAGTGCAGTCAGTGCATACGAGCAGTACTTC
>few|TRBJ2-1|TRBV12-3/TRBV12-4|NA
CASSFGQTTYNEQFF
TGTGCCAGCAGTTTCGGACAGACGACTTACAATGAGCAGTTCTTC
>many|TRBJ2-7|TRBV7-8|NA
CASSLGSGSSYEQYF
TGTGCCAGCAGCTTAGGGTCGGGCAGCTCCTACGAGCAGTACTTC
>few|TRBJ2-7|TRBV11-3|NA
CASTQGTVVLDEQYF
TGTGCCAGCACCCAAGGGACCGTAGTCCTCGACGAGCAGTACTTC